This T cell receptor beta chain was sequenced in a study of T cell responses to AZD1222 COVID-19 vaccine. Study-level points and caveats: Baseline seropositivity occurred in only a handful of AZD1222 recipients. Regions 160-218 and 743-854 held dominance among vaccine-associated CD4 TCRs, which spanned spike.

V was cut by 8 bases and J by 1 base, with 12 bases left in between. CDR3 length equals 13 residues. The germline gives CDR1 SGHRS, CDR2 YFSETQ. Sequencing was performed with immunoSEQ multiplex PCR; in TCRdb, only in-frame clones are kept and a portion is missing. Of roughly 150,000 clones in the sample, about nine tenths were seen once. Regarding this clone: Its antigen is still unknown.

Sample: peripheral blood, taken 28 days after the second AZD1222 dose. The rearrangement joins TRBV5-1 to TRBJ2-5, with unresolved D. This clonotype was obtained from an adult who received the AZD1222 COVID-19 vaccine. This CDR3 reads CASSRTFQETQYF. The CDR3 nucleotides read TGCGCCAGTTCCCGGACCTTCCAAGAGACCCAGTACTTC. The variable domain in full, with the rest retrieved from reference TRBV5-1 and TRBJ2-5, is KAGVTQTPRYLIKTRGQQVTLSCSPISGHRSVSWYQQTPGQGLQFLFEYFSETQRNKGNFPGRFSGRQFSNSRSEMNVSTLELGDSALYLCASSRTFQETQYFGPGTRLLVL.